Each of the 13 T cell receptor beta chains below was sequenced from the same sample in a study of T cells after yellow fever vaccination. TCRdb reprocessed the 5' RACE reads via MiXCR and lists one record per CDR3 protein. This table holds some 260,000 distinct CDR3 sequences, roughly 5% found once. The sample was CD4+ T cells sorted from PBMCs, taken on the day of the yellow fever booster vaccination. Receptors were obtained from a man aged 18 to 30 who received the YFV17D yellow fever vaccine.

This clonotype was observed many times. The rearrangement links TRBV12-3 or TRBV12-4 to TRBJ2-2; no reliable D call. Trimming cost V 7 bases and J 0 bases, with 9 bases left between them. The CDR3 has 14 residues. The CDR3 here is CASTQSANTGELFF. The DNA for the CDR3 is TGTGCCAGCACCCAATCAGCGAACACCGGGGAGCTGTTTTTT.

In this sample, this clonotype turned up a few times. The J gene is TRBJ2-3, the V gene TRBV20-1; D not certain. This CDR3 is built from 10 residues. In germline, CDR1 is DFQATT, CDR2 SNEGSKA (reference sequence). V lost 7 bases to trimming and J lost 1 base, with 3 bases between them. CDR3 nucleotides: TGCAGTGGCGGCACAGATACGCAGTATTTT. Protein: CSGGTDTQYF.

This clonotype was counted many times. The chain combines TRBV3-1 with TRBJ1-1, with D tentatively TRBD1 (6 bases). The CDR3 consists of 13 residues. Trimming removed 2 bases from V and 6 bases from J, with 10 bases in between. CDR1 and CDR2 from the germline V gene are LGHDT and YNNKEL (reference sequence). The CDR3 DNA sequence: TGTGCCAGCAGCCAACAGGGGAGCCCTGAAGCTTTCTTT. It specifies CASSQQGSPEAFF.

This clonotype appeared many times. The chain links TRBV10-3 to TRBJ1-2, with no clear D. This CDR3 comprises 13 residues. The V and J ends lost 2 bases and 6 bases respectively, with 10 bases between them. Germline CDR1 and CDR2: ENHRY and SYGVKD. In DNA form, the CDR3 reads TGTGCCATCAGTGAGCTTATCGGGAATGGCTACACCTTC. This encodes CAISELIGNGYTF.

This clonotype was counted between two and nine times. V and J are TRBV15 and TRBJ2-3, with 7 positions matching TRBD1. The length of the CDR3 is 14 residues. The germline V gene encodes CDR1 LNHNV and CDR2 YYDKDF (reference sequence). J gave up 4 bases and V 4 bases, and 5 bases lay outside the gene matches. Written as DNA, the CDR3 is TGTGCCACCAGCACCCGACAGGGAGCAGATACGCAGTATTTT. It codes for CATSTRQGADTQYF.

This clonotype was seen a handful of times. A much larger clone is a single base away; this may be a read error. The V call is TRBV5-1, the J call TRBJ2-7; tentative D call: TRBD1 (6 bases). The V and J ends lost 3 bases and 6 bases respectively, with 16 bases between them. The CDR3 extends over 14 amino acids. Germline assignment: CDR1 SGHRS and CDR2 YFSETQ. In DNA, the CDR3 is TGCGCCAGCAGCTGGGACACACCCACGGGCGAGCAGTACTTC. Its translation is CASSWDTPTGEQYF.

There are many counts of this clonotype. This chain connects TRBV9 to TRBJ2-5; the D call may be TRBD1 or TRBD2 (5 bases each). The CDR3 runs to 20 residues. Trimming left V 0 bases short and J 5 bases short, with 29 bases between. Germline V gene data show CDR1 as SGDLS and CDR2 as YYNGEE. The CDR3 region has the DNA TGTGCCAGCAGCGTAGGATCGATGGGGGACCCCGGTGGTGTAGTGGAGACCCAGTACTTC. It translates to CASSVGSMGDPGGVVETQYF.

The rearrangement uses TRBV29-1 and TRBJ1-3; no reliable D call. The CDR3 sequence is 12 residues long. The germline V gene has CDR1 SQVTM and CDR2 ANQGSEA. The V end was cut by 4 bases, the J end by 1 base, with 5 bases between. In DNA form, the CDR3 reads TGCAGCGTTGGATGGTCTGGAAACACCATATATTTT. Residues: CSVGWSGNTIYF.

This chain links TRBV9 with TRBJ2-2; D call uncertain. The CDR3 runs 15 residues. V was cut by 4 bases and J by 3 bases, with 13 bases left in between. CDR1 and CDR2 (germline): SGDLS, YYNGEE. CDR3 protein: CASSLLPGDTGELFF. In DNA form, the CDR3 reads TGTGCCAGCAGCTTACTGCCAGGCGACACCGGGGAGCTGTTTTTT.

The chain combines TRBV20-1 with TRBJ1-1; a weak D match, TRBD1 (5 bases). Germline-derived CDR1 and CDR2 are DFQATT and SNEGSKA (reference sequence). The CDR3 extends over 14 amino acids. V dropped 4 bases and J dropped 4 bases, with 16 bases sitting between them. CDR3 sequence reads: CSATKGGGATEAFF. The CDR3 nucleotides are TGCAGTGCTACAAAGGGTGGGGGAGCCACTGAAGCTTTCTTT.

Ten or more counts support this clonotype. V and J are TRBV6-6 and TRBJ2-5; D gene ambiguous. This CDR3 has 13 residues. V shed 2 bases and J shed 4 bases, with 8 bases lying between them. Germline CDR1 MNHNY, CDR2 SVGAGI (reference sequence). The CDR3 DNA sequence: TGTGCCAGCAGTTACGAGGACCGAGAGACCCAGTACTTC. This codes for CASSYEDRETQYF.

This clonotype showed up just a few times. The chain combines TRBV4-1 with TRBJ2-2, with D possibly called TRBD1 or TRBD2 (5 bases each). Germline CDR1 reads MGHRA; CDR2 reads YSYEKL. V lost 4 bases, J lost 1 base, and 16 bases lay in between. This CDR3 spans 17 amino acids. The CDR3 protein is CASSLRYGGQNTGELFF. The CDR3 DNA is TGCGCCAGCAGCCTTAGATACGGAGGACAGAACACCGGGGAGCTGTTTTTT.

This clonotype was recorded many times. The chain uses TRBV27 and TRBJ2-3; D is unresolved. This CDR3 is 14 amino acids long. The V end lost 6 bases, the J end lost 2 bases, and 12 bases lay between the germline ends. Germline V lookup: CDR1 MNHEY, CDR2 SMNVEV (reference sequence). The CDR3 region has the DNA TGTGCCAGCAGATACCCCGGATCCACAGATACGCAGTATTTT. Its protein is CASRYPGSTDTQYF.